The 16 T cell receptor beta chains given below trace back to one sample, sequenced in a study of blood T cell repertoires in COVID-19. Clones were read by immunoSEQ multiplex PCR, and TCRdb kept only the in-frame ones, dropping some. The sample consists of approximately 260,000 clones, roughly 80% of them appearing once. The material sequenced was PBMCs or T cells enriched from blood (not recorded which). The source is a man in his fifties or sixties who had recovered from COVID-19.

This chain links TRBV6-2 or TRBV6-3 with TRBJ2-2; D is perhaps TRBD1 (7 bases). V was trimmed by 2 bases and J by 4 bases, leaving 17 bases between them. Germline loops: CDR1 MNHEY, CDR2 SVGEGT. This CDR3 is 17 amino acids long. CDR3 sequence reads: CASSYPAGTARTGELFF. In DNA, the CDR3 is TGTGCCAGCAGTTACCCCGCGGGGACAGCCCGCACCGGGGAGCTGTTTTTT.

This chain uses TRBV10-2 with TRBJ2-5, with D possibly being TRBD1 (6 bases). This CDR3 comprises 14 residues. Germline-derived CDR1 and CDR2 are WSHSY and SAAADI. V was cut by 3 bases and J by 4 bases, with 12 bases left in between. The CDR3: CASSDRSGAETQYF. CDR3 nucleotide sequence: TGCGCCAGCAGTGACAGGTCAGGGGCAGAGACCCAGTACTTC.

CDR3 loop: CASSPWTGDEQFF. The DNA of the CDR3 is TGCGCCAGCAGCCCCTGGACAGGGGATGAGCAGTTCTTC. This chain links TRBV5-1 with TRBJ2-1; 9 positions agree with TRBD1. The junction had 4 bases not matched to a gene; V was cut back by 4 bases and J by 8 bases. Germline CDR1 SGHRS, CDR2 YFSETQ. This CDR3 is built from 13 residues. Full variable domain (remainder filled in from reference TRBV5-1 and TRBJ2-1): KAGVTQTPRYLIKTRGQQVTLSCSPISGHRSVSWYQQTPGQGLQFLFEYFSETQRNKGNFPGRFSGRQFSNSRSEMNVSTLELGDSALYLCASSPWTGDEQFFGPGTRLTVL.

The gene calls are TRBV5-1 and TRBJ1-6; 8 bases match TRBD1. Trimming removed 4 bases from V and 0 bases from J; junction bases left unmatched: 9. Germline-derived CDR1 and CDR2 are SGHRS and YFSETQ. This CDR3 is 18 amino acids long. In DNA, the CDR3 is TGCGCCAGCAGCCCTCGGACAGGGACGAGCTCCTATAATTCACCCCTCCACTTT. This codes for CASSPRTGTSSYNSPLHF.

This clone has just one count. In DNA, the CDR3 is TGTGCCAGCAGCTTAGATCAGGGGGGATTTCAGCCCCAGCATTTT. It is translated as CASSLDQGGFQPQHF. The chain links TRBV11-2 to TRBJ1-5; 7 positions agree with TRBD1. V shed 0 bases, J shed 6 bases, and the junction held 5 bases outside the gene matches. In germline, CDR1 is SGHAT, CDR2 FQNNGV. The CDR3 sequence is 15 residues long.

This clone was counted a few times. The chain employs TRBV12-5 and TRBJ2-5, with D unclear. The CDR3 is 12 residues long. V was cut by 6 bases and J by 5 bases, with 10 bases left in between. CDR1 is LGHNT and CDR2 is FRNRAP in the germline V gene. CDR3 in amino acids: CASGVQSETQYF. The CDR3 DNA follows: TGTGCTAGTGGAGTTCAGTCGGAGACCCAGTACTTC.

The V and J genes are TRBV20-1 and TRBJ1-1; D is undetermined. CDR1 and CDR2 (germline): DFQATT, SNEGSKA (reference sequence). The length of the CDR3 is 10 residues. V was clipped by 1 base and J by 8 bases, with 5 bases between them. DNA of the CDR3: TGCAGTGCTAGAGGGGCCGAAGCTTTCTTT. Translating gives CSARGAEAFF.

The rearrangement uses TRBV5-1 and TRBJ1-3; TRBD1 is a possible D gene (5 bases). Germline assignment: CDR1 SGHRS and CDR2 YFSETQ. V was clipped by 3 bases and J by 0 bases, with 7 bases between them. The CDR3 runs 14 residues. This CDR3 reads CASSWGVSGNTIYF. The CDR3 nucleotides read TGCGCCAGCAGCTGGGGGGTCTCTGGAAACACCATATATTTT.

The chain links TRBV2 to TRBJ2-1; perhaps TRBD2 as D (6 bases). Germline V gene lookup returns CDR1 SNHLY and CDR2 FYNNEI. The CDR3 runs to 12 residues. Trimming took off 7 bases at V and 15 bases at J, with 19 bases between the two ends. CDR3 region: CASNKPGLGLFF. The CDR3 nucleotides are TGTGCCAGCAATAAACCGGGACTTGGGCTGTTCTTC.

This rearrangement joins TRBV4-3 to TRBJ1-4, with 8 bases matching TRBD1. Per germline, CDR1 LGHNA and CDR2 YSLEER. This CDR3 spans 16 amino acids. The V segment lost 1 base and the J segment 4 bases; nucleotides outside the gene matches: 5. The CDR3 sequence is CASSQGPGQVNEKLFF. The CDR3 DNA reads TGCGCCAGCAGCCAAGGACCGGGACAGGTTAATGAAAAACTGTTTTTT.

The rearrangement uses TRBV7-2 and TRBJ1-4; 7 positions agree with TRBD1. Trimming took 1 base from V and 1 from J; bases not matched to a gene: 3. The CDR3 runs 16 residues. The germline V gene encodes CDR1 SGHTA and CDR2 FQGNSA. CDR3 region: CASSLGGQLTNEKLFF. The CDR3 DNA follows: TGTGCCAGCAGCTTAGGGGGACAGTTAACTAATGAAAAACTGTTTTTT.

This chain connects TRBV7-9 to TRBJ2-5; 9 bases are shared with TRBD1. The V gene end was trimmed by 5 bases and the J gene end by 4 bases; junction bases not matched to a gene: 8. The CDR3 sequence is 15 residues long. Germline assignment: CDR1 SEHNR and CDR2 FQNEAQ (reference sequence). The CDR3 spells CASSPRRTGVETQYF. The DNA for the CDR3 is TGTGCCAGCAGCCCCCGGCGGACAGGGGTAGAGACCCAGTACTTC.

The J gene is TRBJ2-7, the V gene TRBV7-3, with D possibly TRBD1 on 6 matching bases. The CDR3 runs to 12 residues. Germline V gene data show CDR1 as SGHTA and CDR2 as FQGTGA. V was shortened by 9 bases and J by 2 bases, with 11 bases between the two germline ends. The CDR3 DNA sequence: TGTGCCAGATGCGACAGGACCTACGAGCAGTACTTC. It codes for CARCDRTYEQYF.

The J gene is TRBJ2-1, the V gene TRBV27, with 10 positions matching TRBD1. The ends lost 2 bases at V and 9 bases at J; junction bases unmatched: 10. CDR1 is MNHEY and CDR2 is SMNVEV in the germline V gene (reference sequence). This CDR3 is built from 16 residues. CDR3 in DNA: TGTGCCAGCAGTTTACTAGGACAGGGGGGTTCGGGTGAGCAGTTCTTC. As protein: CASSLLGQGGSGEQFF.

The V gene is TRBV10-3, the J gene TRBJ2-7, with TRBD1 matching 10 bases. The V gene end was trimmed by 6 bases and the J gene end by 1 base; junction bases not matched to a gene: 6. The CDR3 runs 15 residues. Germline V CDR1 and CDR2: ENHRY, SYGVKD. The CDR3 DNA sequence: TGTGCCATCAGCCTCGGACAGGGGGGTTCCTACGAGCAGTACTTC. Translating gives CAISLGQGGSYEQYF.

The chain employs TRBV2 and TRBJ1-5, with TRBD1 matching over 9 bases. There are 16 residues in the CDR3. V was pared by 2 bases and J by 5 bases, with 7 bases of the junction left unmatched. Germline V gene lookup returns CDR1 SNHLY and CDR2 FYNNEI. CDR3 protein: CASSEYRGLIDQPQHF. The DNA of the CDR3 is TGTGCCAGCAGTGAATACAGGGGGCTAATCGATCAGCCCCAGCATTTT.